Listed below are T cell receptor beta chains from one sample, sequenced in a study of T-cell reconstitution after alpha-beta-depleted transplantation in children. TCRdb ran MiXCR on the PCR reads and lists one entry per CDR3 protein. The sample consists of approximately 490,000 distinct CDR3 sequences, about 12% of them appearing once. The material was PBMCs from the stem cell graft donor, obtained from the stem cell graft. The receptor source for this set is a human donor who donated a stem cell graft to a child with combined immunodeficiency. The CDR3 runs from the conserved cysteine through the conserved F or W. D genes are given only for firm matches. A clone size is listed for some rows: how often the clone was seen (once, few, many), or a class if it is expanded.

D gene: -
CDR3 length: 15
V gene: TRBV15
clone size: -
J gene: TRBJ1-1
CDR3 DNA: TGTGCCACCAGCAGAGACCCGGGAGCGGACACTGAAGCTTTCTTT
CDR3 protein: CATSRDPGADTEAFF

D gene: -
CDR3 length: 16
V gene: TRBV20-1
clone size: many
J gene: TRBJ2-2
CDR3 DNA: TGCAGTGCTAGAGATTCGTTTCAGGGGAACACCGGGGAGCTGTTTTTT
CDR3 protein: CSARDSFQGNTGELFF

D gene: -
CDR3 length: 15
V gene: TRBV12-3/TRBV12-4
clone size: few
J gene: TRBJ2-2
CDR3 DNA: TGTGCCAGTATGTGGGGGCCTTCGAACACCGGGGAGCTGTTTTTT
CDR3 protein: CASMWGPSNTGELFF

D gene: -
CDR3 length: 12
V gene: TRBV7-8
clone size: -
J gene: TRBJ1-3
CDR3 DNA: TGTGCCAGCAGCGTTATCCGAAACACCATATATTTT
CDR3 protein: CASSVIRNTIYF

D gene: -
CDR3 length: 13
V gene: TRBV6-5
clone size: many
J gene: TRBJ1-2
CDR3 DNA: TGTGCCAGTGACGCTGGGGCTAACTATGGCTACACCTTC
CDR3 protein: CASDAGANYGYTF

D gene: -
CDR3 length: 14
V gene: TRBV12-3/TRBV12-4
clone size: many
J gene: TRBJ2-5
CDR3 DNA: TGTGCCATCAACCGCTTGAATGCCGGGGAGACCCAGTACTTC
CDR3 protein: CAINRLNAGETQYF

D gene: -
CDR3 length: 15
V gene: TRBV6-5
clone size: many
J gene: TRBJ2-1
CDR3 DNA: TGTGCCAGCAGTTACTCGGGTAGCGGAGACAATGAGCAGTTCTTC
CDR3 protein: CASSYSGSGDNEQFF

D gene: TRBD2
CDR3 length: 15
V gene: TRBV12-3/TRBV12-4
clone size: many
J gene: TRBJ2-3
CDR3 DNA: TGTGCCAGCAGCCTACGGGGCGGGAGGCGGGGTACGCAGTATTTT
CDR3 protein: CASSLRGGRRGTQYF

D gene: -
CDR3 length: 18
V gene: TRBV12-3/TRBV12-4
clone size: few
J gene: TRBJ2-1
CDR3 DNA: TGTGCCAGCAGTTTTTGGCAGGGGAGGGGGTGGATATACAATGAGCAGTTCTTC
CDR3 protein: CASSFWQGRGWIYNEQFF

D gene: -
CDR3 length: 15
V gene: TRBV6-2/TRBV6-3
clone size: few
J gene: TRBJ2-2
CDR3 DNA: TGTGCCAGCAAAAAAGTACGCGCGAACACCGGGGAGCTGTTTTTT
CDR3 protein: CASKKVRANTGELFF

D gene: TRBD1
CDR3 length: 14
V gene: TRBV29-1
clone size: -
J gene: TRBJ1-5
CDR3 DNA: TGCAGCGTTGAAGAAACAGGGGGCAATCAGCCCCAGCATTTT
CDR3 protein: CSVEETGGNQPQHF

D gene: -
CDR3 length: 14
V gene: TRBV12-3/TRBV12-4
clone size: many
J gene: TRBJ1-3
CDR3 DNA: TGTGCCAGCACTATTGGGTTCTCTGGAAACACCATATATTTT
CDR3 protein: CASTIGFSGNTIYF

D gene: -
CDR3 length: 16
V gene: TRBV4-3
clone size: few
J gene: TRBJ2-2
CDR3 DNA: TGCGCCAGCAGCCAAGACCAGGGGTATCCCCCCGGGGAGCTGTTTTTT
CDR3 protein: CASSQDQGYPPGELFF

D gene: -
CDR3 length: 16
V gene: TRBV27
clone size: -
J gene: TRBJ1-1
CDR3 DNA: TGTGCCAGCAGTTTATATCCCCCAGCGATGAACACTGAAGCTTTCTTT
CDR3 protein: CASSLYPPAMNTEAFF

D gene: -
CDR3 length: 16
V gene: TRBV10-3
clone size: many
J gene: TRBJ2-7
CDR3 DNA: TGTGCCATCAGTGAGGGGACATCACTTGGGCCCTACGAGCAGTACTTC
CDR3 protein: CAISEGTSLGPYEQYF

D gene: -
CDR3 length: 15
V gene: TRBV7-8
clone size: -
J gene: TRBJ2-7
CDR3 DNA: TGTGCCAGCAGCTTAGAGCAGCATCGGAACTACGAGCAGTACTTC
CDR3 protein: CASSLEQHRNYEQYF

D gene: -
CDR3 length: 15
V gene: TRBV21-1
clone size: few
J gene: TRBJ2-1
CDR3 DNA: TGTGCCAACTTTCCTTTTCCCACCGGGGGGAATGAGCAGTTCTTC
CDR3 protein: CANFPFPTGGNEQFF

D gene: -
CDR3 length: 13
V gene: TRBV12-3/TRBV12-4
clone size: -
J gene: TRBJ1-2
CDR3 DNA: TGTGCCAGCAGTTTGTGGGAAAACTATGGCTACACCTTC
CDR3 protein: CASSLWENYGYTF

D gene: -
CDR3 length: 14
V gene: TRBV19
clone size: few
J gene: TRBJ2-1
CDR3 DNA: TGTGCCAGTACCCTCGGGGCTAGGAACAATGAGCAGTTCTTC
CDR3 protein: CASTLGARNNEQFF

D gene: -
CDR3 length: 13
V gene: TRBV11-1
clone size: -
J gene: TRBJ2-7
CDR3 DNA: TGTGCCAGCAGCCACTCGGCCGCCTACGAGCAGTACTTC
CDR3 protein: CASSHSAAYEQYF

D gene: TRBD1
CDR3 length: 15
V gene: TRBV12-3/TRBV12-4
clone size: many
J gene: TRBJ2-5
CDR3 DNA: TGTGCCAGCAGTTTGGCCAGGGGGCCTCAAGAGACCCAGTACTTC
CDR3 protein: CASSLARGPQETQYF

D gene: -
CDR3 length: 15
V gene: TRBV14
clone size: -
J gene: TRBJ1-5
CDR3 DNA: TGTGCCAGCAGCCAAAATGCACTTAGCAATCAGCCCCAGCATTTT
CDR3 protein: CASSQNALSNQPQHF

D gene: TRBD1
CDR3 length: 16
V gene: TRBV5-1
clone size: -
J gene: TRBJ2-3
CDR3 DNA: TGCGCCAGCAGCCGGGGACCACAGGGGGCGCCAGATACGCAGTATTTT
CDR3 protein: CASSRGPQGAPDTQYF

D gene: -
CDR3 length: 13
V gene: TRBV25-1
clone size: few
J gene: TRBJ1-6
CDR3 DNA: TGTGCCAGCAGTGAAGGGGGGTTTTCACCCCTCCACTTT
CDR3 protein: CASSEGGFSPLHF

D gene: -
CDR3 length: 14
V gene: TRBV5-8
clone size: many
J gene: TRBJ2-7
CDR3 DNA: TGTGCCAGCAGCTTGAGGGACGACGCCTACGAGCAGTACTTC
CDR3 protein: CASSLRDDAYEQYF

D gene: -
CDR3 length: 14
V gene: TRBV5-1
clone size: few
J gene: TRBJ2-5
CDR3 DNA: TGCGCCAGCAGCACCGGGACGGATCAAGAGACCCAGTACTTC
CDR3 protein: CASSTGTDQETQYF

D gene: TRBD1
CDR3 length: 12
V gene: TRBV10-3
clone size: -
J gene: TRBJ2-7
CDR3 DNA: TGTGCCATCAGGGCAGGGGGCAACGAGCAGTACTTC
CDR3 protein: CAIRAGGNEQYF

D gene: -
CDR3 length: 15
V gene: TRBV15
clone size: few
J gene: TRBJ1-1
CDR3 DNA: TGTGCCACCAGCAGAGATCGGGCAGCGAACACTGAAGCTTTCTTT
CDR3 protein: CATSRDRAANTEAFF

D gene: TRBD2
CDR3 length: 15
V gene: TRBV2
clone size: few
J gene: TRBJ2-1
CDR3 DNA: TGTGCCAGCAGTACTGGACTAGCGGGGCCCAATGAGCAGTTCTTC
CDR3 protein: CASSTGLAGPNEQFF

D gene: -
CDR3 length: 15
V gene: TRBV20-1
clone size: few
J gene: TRBJ1-6
CDR3 DNA: TGCAGTGCTAGAGTAGGGGGATTCATAGATTCACCCCTCCACTTT
CDR3 protein: CSARVGGFIDSPLHF

D gene: -
CDR3 length: 15
V gene: TRBV5-6
clone size: many
J gene: TRBJ1-5
CDR3 DNA: TGTGCCAGCAGCTTGGCCGACAGAGGCAATCAGCCCCAGCATTTT
CDR3 protein: CASSLADRGNQPQHF

D gene: -
CDR3 length: 13
V gene: TRBV20-1
clone size: -
J gene: TRBJ2-3
CDR3 DNA: TGCAGTGCTTTTCCCCCTAGCACAGATACGCAGTATTTT
CDR3 protein: CSAFPPSTDTQYF

D gene: -
CDR3 length: 14
V gene: TRBV20-1
clone size: many
J gene: TRBJ1-1
CDR3 DNA: TGCAGTTCAACTAACCCCGACAGGAACACTGAAGCTTTCTTT
CDR3 protein: CSSTNPDRNTEAFF

D gene: TRBD1
CDR3 length: 17
V gene: TRBV24-1
clone size: -
J gene: TRBJ2-5
CDR3 DNA: TGTGCCACCAGTGATCAACCGGGACAGGGGTTCTCGGAGACCCAGTACTTC
CDR3 protein: CATSDQPGQGFSETQYF

D gene: -
CDR3 length: 14
V gene: TRBV7-6
clone size: once
J gene: TRBJ1-4
CDR3 DNA: TGTGCCAGCAGCGTGGACAGTTTTAATGAAAAACTGTTTTTT
CDR3 protein: CASSVDSFNEKLFF

D gene: TRBD2
CDR3 length: 16
V gene: TRBV11-3
clone size: few
J gene: TRBJ2-1
CDR3 DNA: TGTGCCAGCAGCTTAGAGAGACACGGGAGGGCTTCAGAGCAGTTCTTC
CDR3 protein: CASSLERHGRASEQFF

D gene: -
CDR3 length: 12
V gene: TRBV7-2
clone size: -
J gene: TRBJ2-7
CDR3 DNA: TGTGCCAGCAGGGTAGGGCCCTCCGAGCAGTACTTC
CDR3 protein: CASRVGPSEQYF

D gene: -
CDR3 length: 14
V gene: TRBV7-2
clone size: -
J gene: TRBJ2-3
CDR3 DNA: TGTGCCAGCAGCTTAAGACAGATCACAGATACGCAGTATTTT
CDR3 protein: CASSLRQITDTQYF

D gene: TRBD1
CDR3 length: 15
V gene: TRBV12-3/TRBV12-4
clone size: many
J gene: TRBJ2-7
CDR3 DNA: TGTGCCAGCAGTTTGAGGGACAGACCTTTCTACGAGCAGTACTTC
CDR3 protein: CASSLRDRPFYEQYF

D gene: -
CDR3 length: 12
V gene: TRBV28
clone size: few
J gene: TRBJ2-3
CDR3 DNA: TGTGCCACCAATACCGGGGCAGATACGCAGTATTTT
CDR3 protein: CATNTGADTQYF

D gene: TRBD2
CDR3 length: 16
V gene: TRBV7-3
clone size: few
J gene: TRBJ2-1
CDR3 DNA: TGTGCCAGCAGCTTATTGGCGGGAGAATCAAGTAATGAGCAGTTCTTC
CDR3 protein: CASSLLAGESSNEQFF

D gene: -
CDR3 length: 13
V gene: TRBV7-2
clone size: -
J gene: TRBJ2-5
CDR3 DNA: TGTGCCAGCAGCCTTCAGATACAAGAGACCCAGTACTTC
CDR3 protein: CASSLQIQETQYF

D gene: TRBD1
CDR3 length: 18
V gene: TRBV12-3/TRBV12-4
clone size: -
J gene: TRBJ1-4
CDR3 DNA: TGTGCCAGCAGTTCCCGACAGGGATTCCTATTAGGGACAGAAAAACTGTTTTTT
CDR3 protein: CASSSRQGFLLGTEKLFF

D gene: TRBD1
CDR3 length: 20
V gene: TRBV11-1
clone size: -
J gene: TRBJ2-7
CDR3 DNA: TGTGCCAGCAGCCCACCTCGTCATGGGACAGGCTCTTCGGCGTTCTACGAGCAGTACTTC
CDR3 protein: CASSPPRHGTGSSAFYEQYF

D gene: TRBD2
CDR3 length: 15
V gene: TRBV6-2/TRBV6-3
clone size: few
J gene: TRBJ2-1
CDR3 DNA: TGTGCCAGCAGTTACTGGAGCGGGGCATACAATGAGCAGTTCTTC
CDR3 protein: CASSYWSGAYNEQFF

D gene: -
CDR3 length: 15
V gene: TRBV28
clone size: many
J gene: TRBJ1-1
CDR3 DNA: TGTGCCAGCAGTTTTTACGCAGGGATGAACACTGAAGCTTTCTTT
CDR3 protein: CASSFYAGMNTEAFF

D gene: TRBD2
CDR3 length: 20
V gene: TRBV11-2
clone size: many
J gene: TRBJ2-1
CDR3 DNA: TGTGCCAGCAGCACCAGGACTAGCGGGAGGGCCATTGGTTCCTACAATGAGCAGTTCTTC
CDR3 protein: CASSTRTSGRAIGSYNEQFF

D gene: -
CDR3 length: 17
V gene: TRBV27
clone size: few
J gene: TRBJ2-3
CDR3 DNA: TGTGCCAGCAGTACGGACGTGCGGGGGCTACACACAGATACGCAGTATTTT
CDR3 protein: CASSTDVRGLHTDTQYF

D gene: TRBD2
CDR3 length: 14
V gene: TRBV12-3/TRBV12-4
clone size: -
J gene: TRBJ2-1
CDR3 DNA: TGTGCCAGCAGGGGACTAGCCGTACACAATGAGCAGTTCTTC
CDR3 protein: CASRGLAVHNEQFF

D gene: TRBD2
CDR3 length: 17
V gene: TRBV7-2
clone size: few
J gene: TRBJ2-1
CDR3 DNA: TGTGCCAGCAGCCTCTGGACTAGCGGGGGCCTATACAATGAGCAGTTTTTC
CDR3 protein: CASSLWTSGGLYNEQFF

D gene: -
CDR3 length: 16
V gene: TRBV12-3/TRBV12-4
clone size: -
J gene: TRBJ2-7
CDR3 DNA: TGTGCCAGCAGTTTAAACCCCCTCATGACCCGAGGAGAGCAGTACTTC
CDR3 protein: CASSLNPLMTRGEQYF